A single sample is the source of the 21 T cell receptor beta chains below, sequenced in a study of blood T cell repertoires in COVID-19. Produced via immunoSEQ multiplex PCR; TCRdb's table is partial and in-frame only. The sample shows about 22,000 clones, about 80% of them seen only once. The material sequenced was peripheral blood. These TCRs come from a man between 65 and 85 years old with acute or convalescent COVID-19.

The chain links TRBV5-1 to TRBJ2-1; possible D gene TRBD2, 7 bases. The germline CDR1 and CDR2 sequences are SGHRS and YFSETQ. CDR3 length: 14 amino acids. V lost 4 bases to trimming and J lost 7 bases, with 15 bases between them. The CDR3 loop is CASSIRGAGNEQFF. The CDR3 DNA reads TGCGCCAGCAGCATCCGGGGGGCCGGGAATGAGCAGTTCTTC.

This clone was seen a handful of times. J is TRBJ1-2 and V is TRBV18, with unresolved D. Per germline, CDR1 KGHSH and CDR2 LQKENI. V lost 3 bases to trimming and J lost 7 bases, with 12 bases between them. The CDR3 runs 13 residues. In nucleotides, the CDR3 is TGTGCCAGCTCACCTACTAGTTCCCCTGGCTACACCTTC. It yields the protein CASSPTSSPGYTF.

CDR3 nucleotide sequence: TGTGCCAGCAGGTTGGCAATCGGGACTGAAGCTTTCTTT. It translates to CASRLAIGTEAFF. The V and J genes are TRBV28 and TRBJ1-1; D gene ambiguous. Germline V gene data show CDR1 as MDHEN and CDR2 as SYDVKM. V lost 6 bases, J lost 5 bases, and 13 bases lay in between. The CDR3 runs 13 residues.

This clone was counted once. CDR3 DNA: TGTGCCAGCAGCAGGGGACAGCAGAACACTGAAGCTTTCTTT. Protein: CASSRGQQNTEAFF. This sequence joins TRBV6-5 and TRBJ1-1; 7 nucleotides match TRBD1. V was clipped by 6 bases and J by 1 base; unmatched bases: 5. The CDR3 has 14 amino acids. Germline CDR1 MNHEY, CDR2 SVGAGI.

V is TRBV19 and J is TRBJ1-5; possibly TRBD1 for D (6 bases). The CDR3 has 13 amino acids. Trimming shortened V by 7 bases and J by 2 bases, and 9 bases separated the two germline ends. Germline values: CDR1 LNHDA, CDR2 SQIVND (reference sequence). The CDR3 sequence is CASTGVGNQPQHF. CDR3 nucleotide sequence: TGTGCCAGTACAGGGGTTGGCAATCAGCCCCAGCATTTT.

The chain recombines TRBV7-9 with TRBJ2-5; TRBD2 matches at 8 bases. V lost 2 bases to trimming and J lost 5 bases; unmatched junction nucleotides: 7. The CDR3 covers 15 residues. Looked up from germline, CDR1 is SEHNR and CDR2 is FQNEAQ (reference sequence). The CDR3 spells CASSLMSGGRETQYF. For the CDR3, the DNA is TGTGCCAGCAGCTTAATGAGCGGGGGTCGGGAGACCCAGTACTTC.

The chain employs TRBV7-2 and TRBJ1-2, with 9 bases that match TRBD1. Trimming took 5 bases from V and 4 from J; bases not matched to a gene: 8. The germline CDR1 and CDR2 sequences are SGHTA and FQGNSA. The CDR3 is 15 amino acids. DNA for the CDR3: TGTGCCAGCAGCCCACAGGGGGCGGAATCCTATGGCTACACCTTC. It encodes CASSPQGAESYGYTF. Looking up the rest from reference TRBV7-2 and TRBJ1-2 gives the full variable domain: GAGVSQSPSNKVTEKGKDVELRCDPISGHTALYWYRQSLGQGLEFLIYFQGNSAPDKSGLPSDRFSAERTGGSVSTLTIQRTQQEDSAVYLCASSPQGAESYGYTFGSGTRLTVV.

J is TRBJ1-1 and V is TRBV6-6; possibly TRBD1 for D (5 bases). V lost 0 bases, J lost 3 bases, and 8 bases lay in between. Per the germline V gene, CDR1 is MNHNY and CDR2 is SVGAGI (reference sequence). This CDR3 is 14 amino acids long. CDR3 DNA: TGTGCCAGCAGTTACTCAGGAGGGGACACTGAAGCTTTCTTT. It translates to CASSYSGGDTEAFF.

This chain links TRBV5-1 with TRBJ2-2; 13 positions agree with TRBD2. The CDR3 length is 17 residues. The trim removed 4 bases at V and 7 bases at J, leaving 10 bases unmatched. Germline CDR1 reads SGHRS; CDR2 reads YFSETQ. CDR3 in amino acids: CASSHRLAGGGNGELFF. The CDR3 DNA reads TGCGCCAGCAGCCATAGACTAGCGGGAGGAGGAAACGGGGAGCTGTTTTTT. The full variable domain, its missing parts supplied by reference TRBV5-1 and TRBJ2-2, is KAGVTQTPRYLIKTRGQQVTLSCSPISGHRSVSWYQQTPGQGLQFLFEYFSETQRNKGNFPGRFSGRQFSNSRSEMNVSTLELGDSALYLCASSHRLAGGGNGELFFGEGSRLTVL.

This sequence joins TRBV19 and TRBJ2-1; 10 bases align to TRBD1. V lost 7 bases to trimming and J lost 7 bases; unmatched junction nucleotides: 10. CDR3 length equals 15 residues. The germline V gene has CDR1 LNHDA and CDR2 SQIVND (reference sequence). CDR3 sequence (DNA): TGTGCCAGTACCTCACCGGGACAGGGGTCAAATGAGCAGTTCTTC. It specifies CASTSPGQGSNEQFF.

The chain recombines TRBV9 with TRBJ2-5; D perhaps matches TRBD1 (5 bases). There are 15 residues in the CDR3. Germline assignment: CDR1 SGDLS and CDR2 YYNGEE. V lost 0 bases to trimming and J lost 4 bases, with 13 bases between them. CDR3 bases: TGTGCCAGCAGCGTAGATCAGGGAAAGGGAGAGACCCAGTACTTC. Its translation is CASSVDQGKGETQYF.

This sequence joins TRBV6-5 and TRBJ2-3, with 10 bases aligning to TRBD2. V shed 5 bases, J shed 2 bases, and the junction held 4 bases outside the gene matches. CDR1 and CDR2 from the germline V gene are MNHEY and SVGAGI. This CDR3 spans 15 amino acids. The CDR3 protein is CASSPLAGYTDTQYF. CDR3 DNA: TGTGCCAGCAGTCCACTAGCGGGGTACACAGATACGCAGTATTTT.

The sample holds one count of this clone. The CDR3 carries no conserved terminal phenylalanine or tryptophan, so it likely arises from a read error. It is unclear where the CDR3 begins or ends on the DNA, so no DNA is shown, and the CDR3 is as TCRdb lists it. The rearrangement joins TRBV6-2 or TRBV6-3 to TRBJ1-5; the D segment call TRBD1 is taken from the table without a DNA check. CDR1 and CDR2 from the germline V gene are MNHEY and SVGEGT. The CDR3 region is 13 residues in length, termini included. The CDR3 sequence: CASSYGYLQGVTV.

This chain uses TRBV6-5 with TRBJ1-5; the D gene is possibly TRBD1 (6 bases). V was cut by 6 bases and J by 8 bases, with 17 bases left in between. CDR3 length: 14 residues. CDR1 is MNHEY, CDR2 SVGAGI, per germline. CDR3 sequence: CASRKNRELEPQHF. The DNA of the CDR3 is TGTGCCAGCAGGAAGAACAGGGAATTGGAGCCCCAGCATTTT.

CDR3 residues: CASSPGRGAETQYF. The CDR3 nucleotides are TGTGCCAGCAGCCCCGGTCGGGGGGCAGAGACCCAGTACTTC. The rearrangement joins TRBV7-2 to TRBJ2-5, with a weak D call TRBD2 (7 bases). Trimming took 5 bases from V and 4 from J, leaving 14 bases between them. Germline V gives CDR1 SGHTA, CDR2 FQGNSA. CDR3 length: 14 amino acids.

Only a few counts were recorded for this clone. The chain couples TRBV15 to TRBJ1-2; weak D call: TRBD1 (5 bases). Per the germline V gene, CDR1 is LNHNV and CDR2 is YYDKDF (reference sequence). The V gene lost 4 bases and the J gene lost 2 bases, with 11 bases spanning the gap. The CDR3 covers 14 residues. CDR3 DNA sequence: TGTGCCACCAGCACCCTGGGGGGGAACTATGGCTACACCTTC. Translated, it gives CATSTLGGNYGYTF.

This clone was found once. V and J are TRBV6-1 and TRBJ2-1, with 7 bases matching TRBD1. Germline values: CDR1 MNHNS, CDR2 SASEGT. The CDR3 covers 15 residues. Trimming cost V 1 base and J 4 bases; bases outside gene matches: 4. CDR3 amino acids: CASSEVPQGYNEQFF. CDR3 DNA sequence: TGTGCCAGCAGTGAAGTCCCACAGGGGTACAATGAGCAGTTCTTC.

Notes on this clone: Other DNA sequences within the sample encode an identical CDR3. The CDR3 nucleotides read TGTGCCAGCAGTGACCCGGGACAGGGGGACGAGCAGTACTTC. Amino acid sequence: CASSDPGQGDEQYF. V usage is TRBV25-1 and J usage is TRBJ2-7, with 11 bases fitting TRBD1. The CDR3 spans 14 residues. J was trimmed by 5 bases and V by 3 bases; bases with no gene match: 3. In germline, CDR1 is MGHDK, CDR2 SYGVNS.

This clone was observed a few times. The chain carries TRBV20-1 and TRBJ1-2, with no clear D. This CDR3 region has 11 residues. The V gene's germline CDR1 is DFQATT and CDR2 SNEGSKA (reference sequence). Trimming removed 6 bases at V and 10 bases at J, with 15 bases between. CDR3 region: CSATAFRAYTF. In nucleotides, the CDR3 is TGCAGTGCCACAGCCTTCAGAGCCTACACCTTC.

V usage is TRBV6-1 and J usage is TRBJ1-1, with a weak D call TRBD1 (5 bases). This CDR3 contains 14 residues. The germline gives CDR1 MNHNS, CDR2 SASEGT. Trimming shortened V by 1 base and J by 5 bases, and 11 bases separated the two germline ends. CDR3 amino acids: CASSEGGGGTEAFF. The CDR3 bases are TGTGCCAGCAGTGAAGGGGGGGGAGGAACTGAAGCTTTCTTT.

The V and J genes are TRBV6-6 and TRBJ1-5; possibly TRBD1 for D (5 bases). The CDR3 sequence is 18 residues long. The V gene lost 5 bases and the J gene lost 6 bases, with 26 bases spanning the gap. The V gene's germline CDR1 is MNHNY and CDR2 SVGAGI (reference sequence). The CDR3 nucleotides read TGTGCCAGCAGTCCAAATGATGGCAGGGTGAGTTACAGTCAGCCCCAGCATTTT. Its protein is CASSPNDGRVSYSQPQHF.